These T cell receptor beta chains were read from a single sample in a study of blood T cell repertoires in COVID-19. Profiled with immunoSEQ multiplex PCR; TCRdb holds only in-frame clones, not every one. The table lists about 80,000 clones, about 72% of them singletons. The sequenced sample was peripheral blood. All receptors come from a man between 65 and 85 years old with active or convalescent COVID-19. Each CDR3 is given with its conserved first and last residue. The D gene is left open where the match is weak. Size values are once, few and many counts, or a class for expanded clones, and some rows have none.

14	TRBD1	NA	TRBJ1-1	TRBV27	CASRRDSTYTEAFF
15	TRBD1	NA	TRBJ2-5	TRBV6-5	CASSTDRGHLETQYF
16	TRBD2	NA	TRBJ2-3	TRBV28	CASSPSAGGLTDTQYF
14	NA	NA	TRBJ1-4	TRBV6-5	CASSRSGKNEKLFF
15	NA	few	TRBJ1-2	TRBV7-9	CASSLARGENYGYTF
14	NA	NA	TRBJ2-5	TRBV4-1	CASSQEAGLETQYF
15	TRBD1	NA	TRBJ1-1	TRBV15	CATSYGQGRNTEAFF
15	NA	once	TRBJ1-3	TRBV7-9	CASSPSGTEGNTIYF
16	NA	few	TRBJ1-1	TRBV4-1	CASSQSVGSANTEAFF
14	TRBD2	NA	TRBJ2-3	TRBV19	CASRRGGGADTQYF
14	TRBD2	NA	TRBJ2-7	TRBV6-5	CASTPGLYPYEQYF
15	NA	NA	TRBJ1-5	TRBV2	CASQKAGDSNQPQHF
15	NA	NA	TRBJ2-7	TRBV24-1	CATSDHRSPRDEQYF
16	NA	NA	TRBJ1-2	TRBV28	CASESHRGGGVKGYTF
14	NA	NA	TRBJ1-5	TRBV27	CASSLGGGNQPQHF
17	TRBD2	once	TRBJ2-5	TRBV7-7	CASSPGLAGGLWETQYF
15	NA	NA	TRBJ1-1	TRBV3-1/TRBV3-2	CASSFLNSLNTEAFF
14	TRBD1	NA	TRBJ2-7	TRBV11-3	CASSYRQGWGEQYF
15	TRBD2	NA	TRBJ2-1	TRBV2	CASRRLAGANNEQFF
11	NA	NA	TRBJ1-1	TRBV7-6	CASSRDTEAFF
13	NA	NA	TRBJ1-6	TRBV30	CAWSDRRFSPLHF
17	TRBD1	NA	TRBJ1-3	TRBV7-9	CASSLGQGVFSGNTIYF
14	NA	few	TRBJ1-3	TRBV11-2	CASSSSLSGNTIYF
12	NA	NA	TRBJ2-5	TRBV24-1	CATSRQSETQYF
16	NA	NA	TRBJ1-4	TRBV29-1	CSVEDGVGGTNEKLFF
14	NA	NA	TRBJ2-1	TRBV28	CAACRQLGYNEQFF
17	TRBD1	few	TRBJ1-5	TRBV5-1	CASSSEPGQGSIQPQHF
13	TRBD2	NA	TRBJ2-5	TRBV12-5	CASGPGRVETQYF
11	NA	many	TRBJ1-2	TRBV20-1	CSASTDYGYTF
13	TRBD1	NA	TRBJ2-7	TRBV19	CASSIDREREQYF
12	NA	NA	TRBJ1-2	TRBV11-2	CASSHGGAGYTF
14	NA	NA	TRBJ1-6	TRBV7-9	CASSLVGLPSPLHF
12	NA	NA	TRBJ2-7	TRBV14	CASSQDSYEQYF
13	NA	NA	TRBJ1-5	TRBV28	CASSSPPNQPQHF
12	TRBD1	NA	TRBJ1-2	TRBV5-4	CASSRDRDGYTF
13	NA	NA	TRBJ2-1	TRBV29-1	CSVLRELDNEQFF
13	TRBD1	NA	TRBJ1-6	TRBV5-1	CASSLDGHTGTGF
14	NA	once	TRBJ2-6	TRBV30	CAWNKGSGANVLTF
14	NA	NA	TRBJ1-3	TRBV5-6	CASNSRGSGNTIYF
14	NA	NA	TRBJ1-5	TRBV2	CASSEQAGNQPQHF
14	TRBD1	NA	TRBJ2-7	TRBV6-5	CATYRGHSSYEQYF
16	TRBD1	NA	TRBJ2-3	TRBV10-3	CAISARTGGAADTQYF